This TCR beta chain was identified in a study of Graves' ophthalmopathy and Graves' hyperthyroidism. TCR beta CDR3 regions were amplified from RNA transcripts. Amplification began with first-round RT-PCR using HTBI primers, then second-round multiplex PCR was performed. TCRdb re-derived calls from the multiplex PCR reads in MiXCR, one entry per CDR3 protein. The sample contains fewer than 600,000 distinct CDR3 sequences, about 15% of which appear only once. The CDR3 runs 17 residues. The J segment lost 6 bases and the V segment lost 5 bases, leaving 19 bases of the junction unmatched. Germline values: CDR1 SGHAT, CDR2 FQDESV (reference sequence). This clonotype was recorded many times. Its antigen remains unknown. Overall study results and limits: Also, most clonotypes expanded in the thyroid above 0.001 frequency appeared in blood. In predicting ophthalmopathy progression, the model reached 65% to 71% sensitivity and roughly 75% specificity.

The V gene is TRBV11-1, the J gene TRBJ2-7; 7 bases map to TRBD2. Sequencing used blood. The TCR comes from a woman aged 25-40 years with Graves' ophthalmopathy. CDR3 coding DNA: TGTGCCAGCAGCCGGGGGGATCGGGGAGTCAAAAGGGGCGAGCAGTACTTC. This encodes CASSRGDRGVKRGEQYF.